One and the same sample provided the 9 T cell receptor beta chains below, sequenced in a study of T cells after yellow fever vaccination (dated by TCRdb to about 2019). Receptors were amplified or captured by 5' RACE. The data were produced on an Illumina HiSeq 2500. The public reads were quality trimmed at Q25 with fastp and then assembled into clones with MiXCR by TCRdb, keeping productive beta chains. Each CDR3 protein appears once, grouped with its most common genes and DNA. The sample table holds 400,000 to 650,000 distinct CDR3 sequences, of which 20% to 25% were seen once. About a sixth of the sample rests with the top ten. Explained via the paper, the treatment or condition label denotes: live attenuated yellow fever vaccine strain. The sequences come from PBMCs, collected 21 days after the first yellow fever vaccination. Receptors were obtained from a young man who received the YFV17D yellow fever vaccine.

This sequence joins TRBV7-8 and TRBJ1-1; unclear D gene. The CDR3 is 14 residues long. Germline V CDR1 and CDR2: SGHVS, FQNEAQ. V was clipped by 1 base and J by 4 bases, with 10 bases between them. CDR3 in DNA: TGTGCCAGCAGCTTAGTAGAAGGGCCCACTGAAGCTTTCTTT. It encodes CASSLVEGPTEAFF.

This clonotype was seen a handful of times. Relative to the germline gene, one junction end is altered; a read error may explain this. The CDR3 coding sequence is TGTGCTAGCAGCGAGGTCCCCCCCGGGGAGCTGTTTTTT. Its protein product is CASSEVPPGELFF. This chain joins TRBV7-7 and TRBJ2-2; D call uncertain. The CDR3 has 13 amino acids. Germline CDR1 is SSHAT and CDR2 is FNYEAQ (reference sequence).

This clonotype was seen a handful of times. The rearrangement uses TRBV5-1 and TRBJ2-1; 7 nucleotides align to TRBD2. The CDR3 extends over 15 amino acids. Germline V gene lookup returns CDR1 SGHRS and CDR2 YFSETQ. J was trimmed by 5 bases and V by 3 bases; bases with no gene match: 8. CDR3 bases: TGCGCCAGCAGCTCCACTAAGCGGGGAAACAATGAGCAGTTCTTC. Translating it yields CASSSTKRGNNEQFF.

V gene TRBV6-2 or TRBV6-3 combines with J gene TRBJ2-7; D uncertain. The length of the CDR3 is 12 residues. Looked up from germline, CDR1 is MNHEY and CDR2 is SVGEGT. Trimming pared 2 bases from V and 6 bases from J, leaving 8 bases between. As DNA, the CDR3 is TGTGCCAGCAGTTACGGGCTCCGCGAGCAGTACTTC. Protein: CASSYGLREQYF.

The rearrangement uses TRBV27 and TRBJ2-5; no definite D call. Germline V gene data show CDR1 as MNHEY and CDR2 as SMNVEV (reference sequence). The CDR3 has 14 residues. Trimming removed 0 bases at V and 7 bases at J, with 12 bases between. The CDR3 coding sequence is TGTGCCAGCAGTTTATCGTCTGCCGGCGTGACCCAGTACTTC. Its translation is CASSLSSAGVTQYF.

This clonotype was seen a few times. The genes are TRBV15 and TRBJ2-7; 7 nucleotides agree with TRBD1. The CDR3 extends over 14 amino acids. Per the germline V gene, CDR1 is LNHNV and CDR2 is YYDKDF (reference sequence). V lost 1 base to trimming and J lost 1 base; unmatched junction nucleotides: 1. This CDR3 reads CATSRGDSSYEQYF. CDR3 DNA: TGTGCCACCAGCAGAGGGGACAGTTCCTACGAGCAGTACTTC.

This clonotype was counted only a few times. The rearrangement joins TRBV5-5 to TRBJ2-3; 8 nucleotides agree with TRBD1. Germline V CDR1 and CDR2: SGHKS, YYEKEE (reference sequence). This CDR3 contains 15 residues. V shed 4 bases, J shed 4 bases, and the junction held 8 bases outside the gene matches. This chain's CDR3 is CASSPITGGADTQYF. The CDR3 bases are TGTGCCAGCAGCCCCATTACAGGGGGAGCAGATACGCAGTATTTT.

The chain is built from TRBV6-1 and TRBJ1-4; 7 nucleotides align to TRBD1. Germline CDR1 and CDR2: MNHNS and SASEGT. J gave up 13 bases and V 6 bases, and 11 bases lay outside the gene matches. The CDR3 is 13 amino acids. CDR3 sequence reads: CASRTIDREGLFF. CDR3 nucleotide sequence: TGTGCCAGCAGGACGATTGACAGGGAAGGACTGTTTTTT.

The chain uses TRBV6-2 or TRBV6-3 and TRBJ2-4, with 8 bases lining up with TRBD1. Germline trimming cut 5 bases from V and 0 bases from J; bases unmatched to any gene: 6. CDR3 length: 16 amino acids. Germline V gives CDR1 MNHEY, CDR2 SVGEGT. The CDR3 DNA is TGTGCCAGCAGTCCCTCCAGGGGGCGAGCCAAAAACATTCAGTACTTC. It yields the protein CASSPSRGRAKNIQYF.